One sample yielded the 4 T cell receptor beta chains listed below, sequenced in a study of blood T cell repertoires in COVID-19. Repertoires were generated with immunoSEQ multiplex PCR, while TCRdb's copy carries only in-frame clones and drops some. The profile covers roughly 150,000 clones, with approximately 81% appearing a single time and over 9.5% taken by the ten largest. Sequencing input: peripheral blood. The receptors derive from a woman of 80 years or more with active or convalescent COVID-19.

This chain uses TRBV7-3 with TRBJ2-5; D perhaps matches TRBD2 (6 bases). CDR1 and CDR2 (germline): SGHTA, FQGTGA. This CDR3 comprises 13 residues. The V end lost 8 bases, the J end lost 1 base, and 11 bases lay between the germline ends. The CDR3 reads CASGAGTQETQYF. CDR3 bases: TGTGCCAGCGGGGCGGGAACCCAAGAGACCCAGTACTTC.

This chain uses TRBV5-6 with TRBJ1-4; 9 nucleotides line up with TRBD1. The V segment lost 6 bases and the J segment 6 bases; nucleotides outside the gene matches: 6. CDR1 and CDR2 (germline): SGHDT, YYEEEE. The CDR3 is made up of 14 amino acids. The CDR3 sequence: CASTYRGPDEKLFF. The CDR3 nucleotides read TGTGCCAGCACCTACAGGGGGCCAGATGAAAAACTGTTTTTT.

The CDR3 DNA is TGCGCCAGCAGCTCCGAGGGACAGAACACTGAAGCTTTCTTT. This sequence encodes CASSSEGQNTEAFF. This rearrangement joins TRBV5-1 to TRBJ1-1; D possibly corresponds to TRBD1 (6 bases). Trimming removed 3 bases from V and 1 base from J, with 10 bases in between. Germline V lookup: CDR1 SGHRS, CDR2 YFSETQ. There are 14 residues in the CDR3.

The chain joins TRBV25-1 to TRBJ2-2; D may be TRBD2 (6 bases). CDR3 size: 15 residues. Between the trimmed V and J ends, which lost 2 bases and 1 base, there was a span of 8 bases. Germline lookup yields CDR1 MGHDK and CDR2 SYGVNS. The DNA of the CDR3 is TGTGCCAGCAGTGAAAGGAGGGAGAACACCGGGGAGCTGTTTTTT. As protein: CASSERRENTGELFF.